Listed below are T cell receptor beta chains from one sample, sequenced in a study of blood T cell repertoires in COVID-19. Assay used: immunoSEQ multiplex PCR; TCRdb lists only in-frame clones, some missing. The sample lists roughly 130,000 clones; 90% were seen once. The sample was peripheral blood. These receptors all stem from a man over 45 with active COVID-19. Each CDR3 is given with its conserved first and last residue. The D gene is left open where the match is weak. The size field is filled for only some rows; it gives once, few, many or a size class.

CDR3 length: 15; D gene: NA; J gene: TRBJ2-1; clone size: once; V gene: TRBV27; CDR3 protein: CASLPGRGTPTGWVF; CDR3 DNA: TGTGCCAGTTTACCCGGAAGGGGGACACCGACCGGGTGGGTCTTC
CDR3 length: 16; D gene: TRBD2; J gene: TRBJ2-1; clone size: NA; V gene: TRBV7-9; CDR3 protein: CASSPRFAGGPHEQFF; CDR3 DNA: TGTGCCAGCAGCCCACGGTTCGCGGGAGGGCCGCATGAGCAGTTCTTC
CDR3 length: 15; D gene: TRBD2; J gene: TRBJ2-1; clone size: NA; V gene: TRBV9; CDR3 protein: CASSRTSGTYNEQFF; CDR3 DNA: TGTGCCAGCAGCCGGACTAGCGGGACATACAATGAGCAGTTCTTC
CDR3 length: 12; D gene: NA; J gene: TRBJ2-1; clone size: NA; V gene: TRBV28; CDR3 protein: CASSREFYEQFF; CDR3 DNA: TGTGCCAGCAGTCGAGAGTTCTATGAGCAGTTCTTC
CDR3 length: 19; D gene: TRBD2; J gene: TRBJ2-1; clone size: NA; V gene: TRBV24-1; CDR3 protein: CATSEGGASGGITYNEQFF; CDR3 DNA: TGTGCCACCAGTGAAGGTGGGGCTAGCGGGGGAATAACCTACAATGAGCAGTTCTTC
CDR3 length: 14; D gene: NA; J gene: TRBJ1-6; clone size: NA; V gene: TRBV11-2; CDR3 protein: CASSLEAGNSPLHF; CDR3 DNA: TGTGCCAGCAGCTTAGAAGCCGGTAATTCACCCCTCCACTTT
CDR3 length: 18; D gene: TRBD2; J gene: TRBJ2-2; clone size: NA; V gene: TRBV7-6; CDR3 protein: CASSSYPGRGGLAGELFF; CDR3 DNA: TGTGCCAGCAGCTCCTATCCGGGGCGGGGGGGCCTAGCCGGGGAGCTGTTTTTT
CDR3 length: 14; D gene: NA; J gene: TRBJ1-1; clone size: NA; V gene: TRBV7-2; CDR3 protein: CASSPRRTNTEAFF; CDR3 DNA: TGTGCCAGCAGCCCCAGGCGTACGAACACTGAAGCTTTCTTT
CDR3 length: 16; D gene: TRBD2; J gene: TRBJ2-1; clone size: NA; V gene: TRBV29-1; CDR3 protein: CSVARGRGVRNNEQFF; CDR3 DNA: TGCAGCGTTGCTCGCGGGAGAGGGGTAAGGAACAATGAGCAGTTCTTC
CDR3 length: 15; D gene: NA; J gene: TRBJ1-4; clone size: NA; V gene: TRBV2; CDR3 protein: CASSVEGTTNEKLFF; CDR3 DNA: TGTGCCAGCAGTGTAGAGGGTACGACTAATGAAAAACTGTTTTTT
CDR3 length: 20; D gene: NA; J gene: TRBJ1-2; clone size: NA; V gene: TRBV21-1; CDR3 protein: CASSKGRESPFSVVPDGYTF; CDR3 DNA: TGTGCCAGCAGCAAAGGGAGAGAGTCTCCCTTCTCCGTAGTCCCGGATGGCTACACCTTC
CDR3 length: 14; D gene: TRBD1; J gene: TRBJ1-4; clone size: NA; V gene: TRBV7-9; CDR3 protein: CASSLDRVSEKLFF; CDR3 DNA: TGTGCCAGCAGCCTTGACAGGGTCTCCGAAAAACTGTTTTTT
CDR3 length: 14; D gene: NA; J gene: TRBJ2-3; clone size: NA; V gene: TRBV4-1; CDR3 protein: CASSQVPSPDTQYF; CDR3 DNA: TGCGCCAGCAGCCAAGTGCCAAGCCCTGATACGCAGTATTTT
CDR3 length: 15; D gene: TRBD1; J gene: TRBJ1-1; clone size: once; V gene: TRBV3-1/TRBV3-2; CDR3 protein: CASSPLGQPNTEAFF; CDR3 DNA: TGTGCCAGCAGCCCTTTGGGACAGCCGAACACTGAAGCTTTCTTT
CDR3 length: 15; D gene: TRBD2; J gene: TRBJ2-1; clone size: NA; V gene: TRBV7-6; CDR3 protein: CASSPRLAGDNEQFF; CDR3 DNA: TGTGCCAGCAGCCCTCGACTAGCGGGGGACAATGAGCAGTTCTTC
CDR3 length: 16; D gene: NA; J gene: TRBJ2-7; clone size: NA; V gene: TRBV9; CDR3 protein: CASSVGPMPLSYEQYF; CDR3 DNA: TGTGCCAGCAGCGTAGGTCCTATGCCCCTCTCCTACGAGCAGTACTTC
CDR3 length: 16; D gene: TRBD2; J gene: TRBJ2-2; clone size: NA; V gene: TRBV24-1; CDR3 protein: CATSDLAGDVTGELFF; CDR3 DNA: TGTGCCACCAGTGACCTAGCGGGAGACGTAACCGGGGAGCTGTTTTTT
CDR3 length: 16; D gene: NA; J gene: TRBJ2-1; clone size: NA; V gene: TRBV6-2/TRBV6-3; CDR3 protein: CASSYLGAKRNNEQFF; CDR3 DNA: TGTGCCAGCAGTTATTTGGGAGCAAAGAGAAACAATGAGCAGTTCTTC
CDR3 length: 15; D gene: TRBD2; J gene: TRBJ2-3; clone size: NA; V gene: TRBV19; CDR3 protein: CASSTSGGRIDTQYF; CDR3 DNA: TGTGCCAGTAGCACTAGCGGGGGACGGATAGATACGCAGTATTTT
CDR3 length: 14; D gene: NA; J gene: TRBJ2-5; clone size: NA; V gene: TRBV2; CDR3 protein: CASKRTVTGETQYF; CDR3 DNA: TGTGCCAGCAAGAGAACAGTCACAGGAGAGACCCAGTACTTC
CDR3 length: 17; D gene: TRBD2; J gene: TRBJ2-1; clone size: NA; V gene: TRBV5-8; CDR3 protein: CASSLSTSVSSYNEQFF; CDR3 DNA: TGTGCCAGCAGCTTGTCTACTAGCGTGAGCTCCTACAATGAGCAGTTCTTC
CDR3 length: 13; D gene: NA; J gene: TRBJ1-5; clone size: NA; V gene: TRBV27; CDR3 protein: CASSLESNQPQHF; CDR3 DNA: TGTGCCAGCAGTTTAGAGAGCAATCAGCCCCAGCATTTT
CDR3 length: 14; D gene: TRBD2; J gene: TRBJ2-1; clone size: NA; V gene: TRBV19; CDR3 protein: CASKVAGGYNEQFF; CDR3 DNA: TGTGCCAGTAAGGTAGCGGGGGGTTACAATGAGCAGTTCTTC
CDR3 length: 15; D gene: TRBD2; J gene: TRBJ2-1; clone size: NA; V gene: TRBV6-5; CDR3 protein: CASRLSSGSMYEQFF; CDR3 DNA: TGTGCCAGCAGGCTTTCTAGCGGGAGTATGTATGAGCAGTTCTTC
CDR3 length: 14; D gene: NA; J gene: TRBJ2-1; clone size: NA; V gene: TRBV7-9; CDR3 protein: CASSARTAQNEQFF; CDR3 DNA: TGTGCCAGCAGCGCCCGGACAGCCCAGAATGAGCAGTTCTTC
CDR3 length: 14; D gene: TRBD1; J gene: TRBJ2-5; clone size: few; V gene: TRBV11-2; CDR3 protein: CASSTGQVQETQYF; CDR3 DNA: TGTGCCAGCAGCACAGGACAGGTCCAAGAGACCCAGTACTTC
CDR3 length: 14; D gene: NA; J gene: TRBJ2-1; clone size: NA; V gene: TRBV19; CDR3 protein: CASSGAHSYNEQFF; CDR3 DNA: TGTGCCAGTAGTGGGGCCCACAGTTACAATGAGCAGTTCTTC
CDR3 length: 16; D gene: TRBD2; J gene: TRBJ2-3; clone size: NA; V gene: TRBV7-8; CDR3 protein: CASSLILAGDTDTQYF; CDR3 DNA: TGTGCCAGCAGCCTGATCCTAGCGGGGGACACAGATACGCAGTATTTT
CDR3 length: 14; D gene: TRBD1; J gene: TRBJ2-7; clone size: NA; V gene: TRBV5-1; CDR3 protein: CASRADRGLYEQYF; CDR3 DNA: TGCGCCAGCAGAGCCGACAGGGGGCTTTACGAGCAGTACTTC
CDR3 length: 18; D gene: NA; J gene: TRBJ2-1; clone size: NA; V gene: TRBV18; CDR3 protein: CASSPQIVRGNSYNEQFF; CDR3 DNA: TGTGCCAGCTCACCACAAATAGTACGGGGGAACTCCTACAATGAGCAGTTCTTC
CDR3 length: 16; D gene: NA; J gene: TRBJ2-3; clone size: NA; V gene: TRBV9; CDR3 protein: CASSVYRGGVPDTQYF; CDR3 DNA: TGTGCCAGCAGCGTATACAGGGGGGGCGTCCCAGATACGCAGTATTTT
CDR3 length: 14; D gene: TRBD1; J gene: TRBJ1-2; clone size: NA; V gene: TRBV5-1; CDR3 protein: CASSPGQGNYGYTF; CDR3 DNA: TGCGCCAGCAGCCCGGGACAGGGGAACTATGGCTACACCTTC
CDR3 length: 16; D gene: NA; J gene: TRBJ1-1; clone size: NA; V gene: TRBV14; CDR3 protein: CASSPNFGQSSTEAFF; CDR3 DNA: TGTGCCAGCAGCCCTAATTTCGGACAGTCCAGCACTGAAGCTTTCTTT